This T cell receptor beta chain was documented in a study of T-cell reconstitution after alpha-beta-depleted transplantation in children. The CDR3 covers 14 residues. Germline loops: CDR1 SGHKS, CDR2 YYEKEE (reference sequence). Trimming pared 1 base from V and 1 base from J, leaving 9 bases between. Molecular barcoding with unique molecular identifiers was used for the TCRbeta library. TCRdb independently ran MiXCR on the PCR reads; one entry per CDR3 protein. The data hold hundreds of thousands of distinct CDR3 sequences, with roughly 17% observed a single time. A remark on this clonotype: Its antigen remains unknown.

General observations from the study: In some patients, recipient T cells and intrathymic progenitors surviving conditioning explained high day-60 diversity. Once a year had passed after transplant, T-cell counts and diversity came mostly from newly produced T cells. Reports say that about two months after transplant, the alpha-beta T cells came out of several hundred graft clones that had expanded.

The receptor's source is a boy under two years old who had a stem cell transplant for Wiskott-Aldrich syndrome, so the T cells may come from the graft donor. Sequencing was performed on PBMCs, mostly from graft donor cells, taken 360 days after TCRalphabeta/CD19-depleted stem cell transplant. The J gene is TRBJ2-7, the V gene TRBV5-5; D is undetermined. The CDR3 loop is CASSLLTVSYEQYF. CDR3 in DNA: TGTGCCAGCAGCTTGCTCACGGTATCCTACGAGCAGTACTTC.